The 5 T cell receptor beta chains listed next were all sequenced from one sample in a study of blood T cells in healthy people across ages. The use of a sample-barcoded 5' primer and a J-beta primer mix characterized a second PCR of roughly 6 to 11 cycles. A single record per CDR3 protein comes from TCRdb applying MiXCR to the 5' RACE reads. The sample consists of fewer than 750,000 distinct CDR3 sequences, over 40% of them appearing once. The specimen was blood. The source of these receptors is a woman older than 75 in good health.

This clonotype was counted many times. V gene TRBV20-1 combines with J gene TRBJ2-3; the D gene is possibly TRBD1 (7 bases). V was clipped by 5 bases and J by 6 bases, with 15 bases between them. The CDR3 is 13 residues long. Germline V gives CDR1 DFQATT, CDR2 SNEGSKA (reference sequence). CDR3 region: CSARGTVGDTQYF. In DNA form, the CDR3 reads TGCAGTGCTCGGGGGACAGTAGGGGATACGCAGTATTTT.

Many counts were recorded for this clonotype. The V gene is TRBV11-2, the J gene TRBJ2-1, with D perhaps TRBD1 (5 bases). The germline V gene has CDR1 SGHAT and CDR2 FQNNGV. The CDR3 runs 15 residues. V dropped 0 bases and J dropped 7 bases, with 13 bases sitting between them. The CDR3 DNA follows: TGTGCCAGCAGCTTAGATCCCAGGGATAGGAATGAGCAGTTCTTC. This codes for CASSLDPRDRNEQFF. Drawing the rest from reference TRBV11-2 and TRBJ2-1, the complete variable domain is EAGVAQSPRYKIIEKRQSVAFWCNPISGHATLYWYQQILGQGPKLLIQFQNNGVVDDSQLPKDRFSAERLKGVDSTLKIQPAKLEDSAVYLCASSLDPRDRNEQFFGPGTRLTVL.

DNA of the CDR3: TGTGCCAGCAGCTTTAGTAGGGCAACCTACGAGCAGTACTTC. Translated, it gives CASSFSRATYEQYF. V usage is TRBV7-2 and J usage is TRBJ2-7; D not certain. Germline CDR1 and CDR2: SGHTA and FQGNSA. Trimming removed 3 bases from V and 2 bases from J, with 11 bases in between. The CDR3 is 14 amino acids.

The V call is TRBV6-2 or TRBV6-3, the J call TRBJ2-3; D is ambiguous. This CDR3 is 13 amino acids long. Between the trimmed V and J ends, which lost 7 bases and 0 bases, there was a span of 8 bases. Germline V CDR1 and CDR2: MNHEY, SVGEGT. In DNA form, the CDR3 reads TGTGCCAGCACGGTCTCTAGCACAGATACGCAGTATTTT. This encodes CASTVSSTDTQYF.

V and J are TRBV29-1 and TRBJ2-1; D not resolved. TRBJ2-7 matches the DNA end more closely, so the J call is doubtful. The germline gives CDR1 SQVTM, CDR2 ANQGSEA. The CDR3 is 15 residues long. The chain's CDR3 is CSVDPSSRAYNEQYF. The CDR3 nucleotides are TGCAGCGTTGACCCTAGTAGTCGGGCCTACAATGAGCAGTACTTC.